This passage covers 14 T cell receptor beta chains from one sample sequenced in a study of metastatic and nonmetastatic thyroid tumors. TCRdb reprocessed the PCR reads via MiXCR. The sample has approximately 4,300 clones, around 32% seen once. Patients underwent thyroid surgery, and none had received any treatment before it. Sequencing was done on a sample of adjacent normal tissue. These receptors all stem from a male donor with papillary thyroid cancer or a benign thyroid nodule (not recorded which). Some clones in this sample may be carry-over from other donors' samples.

The chain has TRBV2 and TRBJ1-5, with 7 positions matching TRBD1. V was clipped by 4 bases and J by 0 bases; unmatched bases: 6. Germline CDR1 SNHLY, CDR2 FYNNEI. This CDR3 is 16 amino acids long. The CDR3 protein is CASSGQGYRSNQPQHF. CDR3 sequence (DNA): TGTGCCAGCAGTGGACAGGGCTATCGTAGCAATCAGCCCCAGCATTTT. Variable domain in full (rest from reference TRBV2 and TRBJ1-5): EPEVTQTPSHQVTQMGQEVILRCVPISNHLYFYWYRQILGQKVEFLVSFYNNEISEKSEIFDDQFSVERPDGSNFTLKIRSTKLEDSAMYFCASSGQGYRSNQPQHFGDGTRLSIL.

This clone was recorded a few times. J is TRBJ1-2 and V is TRBV28; D may be TRBD1 (5 bases). CDR1 MDHEN and CDR2 SYDVKM come from the germline V gene. This CDR3 has 14 amino acids. V dropped 7 bases and J dropped 3 bases, with 15 bases sitting between them. The CDR3 DNA is TGTGCCAGCACCTTAGGCGGGGCTTACTATGGCTACACCTTC. Translation gives CASTLGGAYYGYTF.

This clone is labeled as medium-sized. This rearrangement joins TRBV3-1 to TRBJ2-2; D is uncertain. The V and J ends lost 4 bases and 0 bases respectively, with 9 bases between them. CDR1 is LGHDT and CDR2 is YNNKEL in the germline V gene (reference sequence). The CDR3 sequence is 15 residues long. The CDR3 nucleotides are TGTGCCAGCAGCCTGACTTTTTCGAACACCGGGGAGCTGTTTTTT. Translating gives CASSLTFSNTGELFF.

Points on this clone: No conserved phenylalanine or tryptophan ends this CDR3, so it is likely a read error. The rearrangement links TRBV19 to TRBJ2-7; D is unresolved. Between the trimmed V and J ends, which lost 4 bases and 9 bases, there was a span of 16 bases. This CDR3 has 13 residues. Germline CDR1 and CDR2: LNHDA and SQIVND (reference sequence). The CDR3 spells CASSNLLLRRQYY. DNA of the CDR3: TGTGCCAGTAGTAATTTGCTCCTCCGCAGGCAGTACTAC.

This clone has more than one count but fewer than ten. The chain carries TRBV28 and TRBJ1-1, with a weak D call TRBD1 (6 bases). Germline V lookup: CDR1 MDHEN, CDR2 SYDVKM. V was trimmed by 6 bases and J by 11 bases, leaving 13 bases between them. The CDR3 has 11 residues. CDR3 protein: CASRETGLAFF. CDR3 coding DNA: TGTGCCAGCAGAGAAACAGGGTTGGCTTTCTTT.

This clone was seen repeatedly, ten times or more. DNA of the CDR3: TGCAGTGCTAGAGAGGAGGGCTACGAGCAGTACTTC. It is translated as CSAREEGYEQYF. V gene TRBV20-1 combines with J gene TRBJ2-7, with D perhaps matching TRBD2 (6 bases). The V end was cut by 0 bases, the J end by 3 bases, with 6 bases between. Germline V CDR1 and CDR2: DFQATT, SNEGSKA (reference sequence). The CDR3 totals 12 residues.

This clone was picked up a small number of times. J is TRBJ1-1 and V is TRBV6-1; possible D gene TRBD1, 5 bases. Per germline, CDR1 MNHNS and CDR2 SASEGT. Trimming took off 4 bases at V and 4 bases at J, with 16 bases between the two ends. The CDR3 consists of 15 residues. DNA of the CDR3: TGTGCCAGCAGTGCCCAGGGAGTTGTGGGCACTGAAGCTTTCTTT. Its protein product is CASSAQGVVGTEAFF.

This sequence joins TRBV20-1 and TRBJ1-2; D unclear. The V gene lost 1 base and the J gene lost 7 bases, with 13 bases spanning the gap. The V gene's germline CDR1 is DFQATT and CDR2 SNEGSKA (reference sequence). The CDR3 sequence is 13 residues long. The CDR3 reads CSARVTPLSGYTF. CDR3 nucleotides: TGCAGTGCTAGAGTCACACCCCTGTCTGGCTACACCTTC.

This chain links TRBV6-1 with TRBJ1-2; possibly TRBD1 for D (5 bases). The V gene's germline CDR1 is MNHNS and CDR2 SASEGT. CDR3 size: 13 residues. The V and J ends lost 5 bases and 8 bases respectively, with 15 bases between them. The CDR3 loop reads CASSSTGWGGYTF. The CDR3 DNA reads TGTGCCAGCAGTTCAACGGGATGGGGCGGCTACACCTTC.

V gene TRBV5-1 combines with J gene TRBJ2-7; TRBD2 matches 7 bases. The V gene's germline CDR1 is SGHRS and CDR2 YFSETQ. V was clipped by 0 bases and J by 4 bases; unmatched bases: 7. CDR3 length equals 15 residues. CDR3 sequence: CASSLEGTKSYEQYF. CDR3 nucleotides: TGCGCCAGCAGCTTGGAAGGGACTAAATCTTACGAGCAGTACTTC.

V usage is TRBV11-2 and J usage is TRBJ1-2; no clear D. From germline, CDR1 is SGHAT and CDR2 FQNNGV. Trimming shortened V by 5 bases and J by 7 bases, and 23 bases separated the two germline ends. This CDR3 has 16 amino acids. In DNA form, the CDR3 reads TGTGCCAGCAGCCAAGATCTAGGTCAGCGTTCGGGTGGCTACACCTTC. This encodes CASSQDLGQRSGGYTF.

The rearrangement uses TRBV6-2 or TRBV6-3 and TRBJ2-7; 10 bases line up with TRBD1. This CDR3 has 16 amino acids. J was trimmed by 6 bases and V by 2 bases; bases with no gene match: 10. Germline V lookup: CDR1 MNHEY, CDR2 SVGEGT. The CDR3 sequence: CASSYRAGTGDTEQYF. As DNA, the CDR3 is TGTGCCAGCAGTTACCGAGCCGGGACAGGGGATACCGAGCAGTACTTC.

This clone was detected a few times. In DNA form, the CDR3 reads TGTGCCAGCAGCGATCGTATAACCGGGGAGCTGTTTTTT. Translated: CASSDRITGELFF. The chain combines TRBV11-3 with TRBJ2-2; D not resolved. CDR3 length: 13 amino acids. Germline V gene data show CDR1 as SGHNT and CDR2 as YENEEA. Trimming cost V 5 bases and J 5 bases, with 9 bases left between them.

This clone was observed a handful of times. The genes are TRBV28 and TRBJ2-7, with 7 bases identical to TRBD2. With 6 bases clipped from V and 2 bases from J, the junction kept 7 bases outside the gene matches. CDR1 is MDHEN and CDR2 is SYDVKM in the germline V gene. The CDR3 has 14 amino acids. The CDR3 spells CASSRAGWAYEQYF. The CDR3 DNA reads TGTGCCAGCAGCCGAGCGGGATGGGCCTACGAGCAGTACTTC. The variable domain in full, completed from reference TRBV28 and TRBJ2-7, reads DVKVTQSSRYLVKRTGEKVFLECVQDMDHENMFWYRQDPGLGLRLIYFSYDVKMKEKGDIPEGYSVSREKKERFSLILESASTNQTSMYLCASSRAGWAYEQYFGPGTRLTVT.